The clone carrying this T cell receptor (beta chain) was observed many times. Antigen specificity is unknown. This sample is drawn from a study of regulatory T cells in long-lasting Graves disease. The study's findings and limits: It was in persistent disease that TRBV28, TRBJ1-2 and TRBJ2-5 were favored.

To make TCR beta libraries, researchers used iRepertoire HTBI primers and Arm-PCR of CDR3 regions. From the multiplex PCR reads, TCRdb called clonotypes with MiXCR, one entry per CDR3 protein. The sample shows roughly 250,000 distinct CDR3 sequences, about 17% of them seen only once. Documented time point: newly diagnosed GD, antithyroid drugs for less than 3 months. Making the TCR library involved RNA that had been extracted from PBMCs. CDR3 size: 15 residues. V was trimmed by 3 bases and J by 0 bases, leaving 11 bases between them. Per the germline V gene, CDR1 is MNHGY and CDR2 is SVAAGI. The sample was also reused in another study, on T cells in Graves' hyperthyroidism and ophthalmopathy. This second report adds: Graves' hyperthyroidism qualified as stable when ophthalmopathy did not progress within 18 months.

This chain joins TRBV6-9 and TRBJ1-2, with TRBD1 as a possible D gene (5 bases). This receptor was taken from a woman aged 30 to 39 with Graves disease. The material sequenced was peripheral blood mononuclear cells (PBMCs), taken at new diagnosis, from a patient treated with antithyroid drugs. The CDR3 here is CASSYFQGANYGYTF. CDR3 bases: TGTGCCAGCAGTTACTTTCAGGGTGCTAACTATGGCTACACCTTC.